What follows describes a single TCR beta chain. The antigen remains undetermined. Libraries for TCRalpha and TCRbeta carried sample barcodes and unique molecular identifiers via 5'RACE. TCRdb re-called the 5' RACE reads with MiXCR, one entry per CDR3 protein. The sample consists of under 300,000 distinct CDR3 sequences, roughly 17% of them appearing once. Germline V gene sequence: CDR1 SGHAT, CDR2 FQNNGV. The CDR3 has 11 residues. The V end lost 4 bases, the J end lost 11 bases, and 11 bases lay between the germline ends. The data originate from a study of T-cell memory formation after mild COVID-19. For the study at large: TCR clusters mostly belonged to single donors.

Study-wide findings and caveats: Shrinking CD4+ clones were chiefly CM and EM; CD8+ ones were chiefly EMRA.

Sample: PBMCs or a T cell subset sorted from them (not recorded which). The sequence was collected from a young man who had mild COVID-19 (a few samples of this study predate the infection). Cell type and time point are not known. The chain employs TRBV11-2 and TRBJ1-1; D call uncertain. The CDR3 region has the DNA TGTGCCAGCAGCTCCGGAGCGGGCGCTTTCTTT. The encoded protein is CASSSGAGAFF. The full variable domain, its missing parts supplied by reference TRBV11-2 and TRBJ1-1, is EAGVAQSPRYKIIEKRQSVAFWCNPISGHATLYWYQQILGQGPKLLIQFQNNGVVDDSQLPKDRFSAERLKGVDSTLKIQPAKLEDSAVYLCASSSGAGAFFGQGTRLTVV.